This T cell receptor beta chain is drawn from a study of CD8 T cells in Susac syndrome. The study, taken as a whole, reports: The study conceded that relatively few individuals underwent its TCR sequencing and HLA analysis.

Reverse transcription used about 0.45 to 1 ug RNA and random hexamers. Amplification of TCR beta CDR3 used immunoSEQ multiplex PCR across 54 Vbeta and 13 Jbeta. TCRdb reprocessed the immunoSEQ multiplex PCR reads with MiXCR, giving one entry per CDR3 protein. The table includes roughly 130,000 distinct CDR3 sequences, 94% detected once. Concerning this clonotype: Its antigen is not identified.

V gave up 7 bases and J gave up 3 bases, with 15 bases separating them. The length of the CDR3 is 15 residues. J is TRBJ1-4 and V is TRBV12-3 or TRBV12-4; no definite D call. This clonotype originated in a human donor with multiple sclerosis. Sequencing was carried out using CD4+ T cells from PBMCs. Here the CDR3 DNA reads TGTGCCAGCACTCCAGAGACCGACTCTAATGAAAAACTGTTTTTT. Translating it yields CASTPETDSNEKLFF.